This T cell receptor beta chain was obtained from a study of immune heterogeneity within non-small cell lung tumors. Study-level background: There were a few squamous cell carcinomas, nine to ten non-squamous carcinomas and 1 tumor not otherwise specified. Study-level results: High-frequency clones unique to single sites coexisted with identical dominant CDR3 beta clonotypes that recurred across tumor sites within a patient. Largely different high-frequency T-cell receptor beta clonotypes were found between individual patients.

The template consisted of bulk tumor genomic DNA, with 600 ng used per sample. During surgery, several far-apart biopsies were obtained from every primary tumor. Before undergoing curative surgery, patients had newly diagnosed non-small cell lung cancer that was untreated. Every donor was a newly diagnosed non-small cell lung cancer patient having surgery with curative intent. TCR beta CDR3 was amplified by multiplex PCR using 32 V and 13 J primers. TCRdb re-called the multiplex PCR reads through MiXCR, storing one row per CDR3 protein. The sample has 8,500 to 10,000 distinct CDR3 sequences; more than 25% are singletons. This clonotype qualifies as medium-sized. The target antigen is unknown. Trimming removed 5 bases at V and 2 bases at J, with 10 bases between. CDR1 MNHEY and CDR2 SMNVEV come from the germline V gene (reference sequence). CDR3 length equals 13 residues.

The rearrangement links TRBV27 to TRBJ2-7; D possibly corresponds to TRBD1 (7 bases). The sequenced sample consisted of lung tumor tissue. The sequence derives from a man between 60 and 75 years old with non-small cell lung cancer. The CDR3 nucleotides are TGTGCCAGCAGTGCGGGACAGACCTACGAGCAGTACTTC. Its protein product is CASSAGQTYEQYF.